Listed below are T cell receptor beta chains from one sample, sequenced in a study of shared clonotypes between healthy human individuals. TCRdb's copy holds only in-frame clones and misses some; the assay was immunoSEQ multiplex PCR. Among about 2.1 million clones, approximately 92% were seen once, and the ten largest hold approximately 1.6%. The sample consisted of naive CD8+ T cells from PBMCs. Receptor source: a man between 18 and 35 years old in good health. Some clones in this sample may be carry-over from other donors' samples. Each CDR3 is given with its conserved first and last residue. The D gene is left open where the match is weak. Clone size, where shown, is once, few, many, or a class for clones that have expanded.

j_call clone_size v_call d_call cdr3_nt cdr3_aa
TRBJ2-1 NA TRBV5-1 TRBD2 TGCGCCAGCAGCTTGGCCTATAGCGGGAGCAATGAGCAGTTCTTC CASSLAYSGSNEQFF
TRBJ1-5 NA TRBV27 TRBD1 TGTGCCAGCAGTACGGGGACAGGTACTAATCAGCCCCAGCATTTT CASSTGTGTNQPQHF
TRBJ2-1 NA TRBV10-2 TRBD2 TGCGCCAGCAGTGGGGAGGGACCCGCCTATGAGCAGTTCTTC CASSGEGPAYEQFF
TRBJ2-7 NA TRBV9 NA TGTGCCAGCAGCGCAGAACTAGGCTACGAGCAGTACTTC CASSAELGYEQYF
TRBJ2-7 NA TRBV7-9 TRBD1 TGTGCCAGCAGCTCCGCTGGGACAGTCGTTTACGAGCAGTACTTC CASSSAGTVVYEQYF
TRBJ1-2 NA TRBV30 NA TGTGCCTGGAGTCAGATGGTACCAAACTATGGCTACACCTTC CAWSQMVPNYGYTF
TRBJ2-1 once TRBV7-9 TRBD2 TGTGCCAGCAGCCTCGGGACTAGCGGGAGCTACAATGAGCAGTTCTTC CASSLGTSGSYNEQFF
TRBJ1-3 NA TRBV27 NA TGTGCCAGCAGTTCAACAGGACCTGGAAACACCATATATTTT CASSSTGPGNTIYF
TRBJ2-2 NA TRBV9 TRBD2 TGTGCCAGCAGCGTAGAAGGGAGCGGGAGACCGAACACCGGGGAGCTGTTTTTT CASSVEGSGRPNTGELFF
TRBJ2-3 NA TRBV27 NA TGTGCCAGCAGTTTATATGTTAAGGCCACAGATACGCAGTATTTT CASSLYVKATDTQYF
TRBJ2-2 NA TRBV27 NA TGTGCCAGCCGAGGTAGGGAGCTGTTTTTT CASRGRELFF
TRBJ2-3 NA TRBV7-9 TRBD1 TGTGCCAGCAGCCCGGGACAGCATAAGGCAGATACGCAGTATTTT CASSPGQHKADTQYF
TRBJ2-5 NA TRBV7-6 NA TGTGCCAGCAGCCTCATAGCGGAGCAAGAGACCCAGTACTTC CASSLIAEQETQYF
TRBJ2-2 NA TRBV27 NA TGTGCCAGCAGCGTACTAGGGCCCGGGGAGCTGTTTTTT CASSVLGPGELFF
TRBJ1-2 few TRBV30 NA TGTGCCTGGAGTGTGCCACGGGGCTATGGCTACACCTTC CAWSVPRGYGYTF
TRBJ1-3 NA TRBV5-4 NA TGTGCCAGCAGCTTGGGGTGGAGCCTCTCTGGAAACACCATATATTTT CASSLGWSLSGNTIYF
TRBJ1-2 NA TRBV29-1 TRBD1 TGCAGCGTTGTAAGGCAGGGGGTAAATGGCTACACCTTC CSVVRQGVNGYTF
TRBJ2-1 NA TRBV9 TRBD2 TGTGCCAGCAGTGCCAGCGGGATTTACAATGAGCAGTTCTTC CASSASGIYNEQFF
TRBJ2-7 NA TRBV19 TRBD1 TGTGCCAGTAGTATATCCGGGACAGGGGGCTTGAACGAGCAGTACTTC CASSISGTGGLNEQYF
TRBJ2-2 NA TRBV10-3 TRBD2 TGTGCCATCAGTGAGATTGGTAGCGGGAGGATCGGGGAGCTGTTTTTT CAISEIGSGRIGELFF
TRBJ1-5 NA TRBV7-2 NA TGTGCCAGCAGCCCCGAGGTGGGCAATCAGCCCCAGCATTTT CASSPEVGNQPQHF
TRBJ1-1 NA TRBV7-9 TRBD1 TGTGCCAGCAGCTTGTTCGGACAGGGGAACACTGAAGCTTTCTTT CASSLFGQGNTEAFF
TRBJ1-1 NA TRBV27 TRBD1 TGTGCCAGCAGGACAGGGGGGACTGAAGCTTTCTTT CASRTGGTEAFF
TRBJ2-7 NA TRBV7-9 TRBD1 TGTGCCAGCCGGGACAGCTACGAGCAGTACTTC CASRDSYEQYF
TRBJ2-7 NA TRBV5-8 NA TGTGCCAGCAGCTTTCCCGGGAGAGCCTACGAGCAGTACTTC CASSFPGRAYEQYF
TRBJ1-5 once TRBV7-9 NA TGTGCCAGCAGCCCCGGAACAGGGACTCAGCCCCAGCATTTT CASSPGTGTQPQHF
TRBJ2-3 NA TRBV9 TRBD2 TGTGCCAGCAGCCCCTGGACTAGCAGCCCCTTAGTGACGCAGTATTTT CASSPWTSSPLVTQYF
TRBJ1-1 NA TRBV2 NA TGTGCCAGCTTCCTGGAGGGTAGGGCTTTCTTT CASFLEGRAFF
TRBJ2-5 NA TRBV28 TRBD1 TGTGCCAGCAGTTTAAATGGGGGCGACAGGGCGCGAGAGACCCAGTACTTC CASSLNGGDRARETQYF
TRBJ2-7 NA TRBV19 NA TGTGCCAGTAGTATTGGTGGTCTAGGCGAGCAGTACTTC CASSIGGLGEQYF
TRBJ2-1 once TRBV29-1 NA TGCAGCGTTATACAGGTTCTTGAGCAGTTCTTC CSVIQVLEQFF
TRBJ1-1 NA TRBV7-9 NA TGTGCCACGGGCGGGGACACTGAAGCTTTCTTT CATGGDTEAFF
TRBJ2-2 NA TRBV7-9 NA TGTGCCAGCAGCGTACCCGGCATAAGAGATCCCGGGGAGCTGTTTTTT CASSVPGIRDPGELFF
TRBJ2-1 once TRBV5-6 NA TGTGCCAGCAGCTTCGGTTACGGATCTAGCAATGAGCAGTTCTTC CASSFGYGSSNEQFF
TRBJ2-7 NA TRBV10-2 TRBD1 TGCGCCACCTCGGACAGGGGCTACTCCTACGAGCAGTACTTC CATSDRGYSYEQYF
TRBJ1-1 few TRBV9 NA TGTGCCAGCAGCGGAGGGACTGAAGCTTTCTTT CASSGGTEAFF
TRBJ1-1 NA TRBV5-1 NA TGCGCCAGCAGCTTGCCCTACTATACAGGGAGCGACACTGAAGCTTTCTTT CASSLPYYTGSDTEAFF
TRBJ2-3 NA TRBV27 TRBD2 TGTGCCAGCAGTCGACGGGGACTAGCGGGGCCAATGGATACGCAGTATTTT CASSRRGLAGPMDTQYF
TRBJ2-3 NA TRBV28 NA TGTGCCAGCAGTAACCGACAGGATAGCACAGATACGCAGTATTTT CASSNRQDSTDTQYF
TRBJ1-5 NA TRBV5-5 NA TGTGCCAGCAGCTCATCGTACAATCAGCCCCAGCATTTT CASSSSYNQPQHF
TRBJ2-1 NA TRBV27 NA TGTGCCAGCAGTCGGGGTGGGTCCTACAATGAGCAGTTCTTC CASSRGGSYNEQFF
TRBJ2-7 NA TRBV27 NA TGTGCCAGCAGTTTATCGTTCCTTCCTAATTACGAGCAGTACTTC CASSLSFLPNYEQYF
TRBJ1-1 NA TRBV4-1 TRBD1 TGCGCCAGCAGCCAAGGAGGGGACAGGGGACGAAACACTGAAGCTTTCTTT CASSQGGDRGRNTEAFF
TRBJ2-7 NA TRBV13 NA TGTGCCAGCAGCTACCGGGACCTTCCCGAGCAGTACTTC CASSYRDLPEQYF
TRBJ2-7 NA TRBV29-1 TRBD2 TGCAGCGTTGCGCGGGCGGGAGGGCCTTACGAGCAGTACTTC CSVARAGGPYEQYF
TRBJ2-5 NA TRBV4-1 NA TGCGCCAGCAGCCAGGTACAGGTGGGAGAGACCCAGTACTTC CASSQVQVGETQYF
TRBJ2-2 NA TRBV5-1 TRBD2 TGCGCCAGCAGCTTTTTAGCGGGAGAGGACACCGGGGAGCTGTTTTTT CASSFLAGEDTGELFF
TRBJ2-7 NA TRBV27 TRBD2 TGTGCCAGCATGCCTAGCGGGGGACCCATAGGCTACGAGCAGTACTTC CASMPSGGPIGYEQYF
TRBJ2-3 once TRBV2 NA TGTGCCAGCAGTGAAGTCCCTGCAGATACGCAGTATTTT CASSEVPADTQYF
TRBJ2-7 NA TRBV27 TRBD2 TGTGCCAGCAGTTTATCGGGGGGCCCTAGCGGGAGGGCCCCCTACGAGCAGTACTTC CASSLSGGPSGRAPYEQYF
TRBJ1-1 NA TRBV7-9 NA TGTGCCAGCAGTAAACAGCAGCGCGAAGCTTTCTTT CASSKQQREAFF
TRBJ2-1 NA TRBV7-6 NA TGTGCCAGCAGCCTAGGGGTCAGGGCGGGGACCAATGAGCAGTTCTTC CASSLGVRAGTNEQFF
TRBJ2-1 NA TRBV27 NA TGTGCCAGCAGTTTAAAGGCCCCAGGGGCAGGGGCGCACTACAATGAGCAGTTCTTC CASSLKAPGAGAHYNEQFF
TRBJ2-1 NA TRBV28 TRBD1 TGTGCCAGCAGCCCAGGGGGCGAGCAGTTCTTC CASSPGGEQFF
TRBJ2-5 NA TRBV12-5 NA TGTGCTAGTGGTTTGGGGGGGGACCAGTACTTC CASGLGGDQYF
TRBJ2-3 once TRBV13 NA TGTGCCAGCAGCCCAAGAGCTAGTATTGTACGGTCAGATACGCAGTATTTT CASSPRASIVRSDTQYF
TRBJ1-1 once TRBV27 NA TGTGCCAGCAGTTCGCACAGGGTCGGCGGCACTGAAGCTTTCTTT CASSSHRVGGTEAFF
TRBJ2-2 NA TRBV7-9 TRBD2 TGTGCCAGCAGCTCATCCGGGACTAGCGCCGGGGAGCTGTTTTTT CASSSSGTSAGELFF